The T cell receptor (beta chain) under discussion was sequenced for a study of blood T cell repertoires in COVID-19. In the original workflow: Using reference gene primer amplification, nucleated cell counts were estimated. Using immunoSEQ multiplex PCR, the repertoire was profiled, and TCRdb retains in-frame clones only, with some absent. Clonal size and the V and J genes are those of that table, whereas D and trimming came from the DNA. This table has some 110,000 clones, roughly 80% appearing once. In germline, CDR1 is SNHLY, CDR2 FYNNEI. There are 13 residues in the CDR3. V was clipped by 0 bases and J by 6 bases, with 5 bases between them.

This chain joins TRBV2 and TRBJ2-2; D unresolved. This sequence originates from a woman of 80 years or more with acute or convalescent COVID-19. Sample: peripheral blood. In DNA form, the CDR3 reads TGTGCCAGCAGTGAAGCCCGTCCCGGGGAGCTGTTTTTT. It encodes CASSEARPGELFF.